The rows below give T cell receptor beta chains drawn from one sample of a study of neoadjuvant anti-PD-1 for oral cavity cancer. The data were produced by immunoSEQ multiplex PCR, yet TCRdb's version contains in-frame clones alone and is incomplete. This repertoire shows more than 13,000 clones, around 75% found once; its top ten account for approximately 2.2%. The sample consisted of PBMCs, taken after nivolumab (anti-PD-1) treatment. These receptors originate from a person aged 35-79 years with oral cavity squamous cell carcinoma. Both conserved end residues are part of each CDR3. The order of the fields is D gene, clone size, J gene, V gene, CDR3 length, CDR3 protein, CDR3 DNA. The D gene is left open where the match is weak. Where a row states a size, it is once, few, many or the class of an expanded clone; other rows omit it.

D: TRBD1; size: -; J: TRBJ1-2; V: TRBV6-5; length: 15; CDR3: CASSYSPDRDYGYTF; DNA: TGTGCCAGCAGTTACTCTCCTGACAGGGACTATGGCTACACCTTC
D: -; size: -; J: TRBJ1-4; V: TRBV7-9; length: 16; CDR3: CASSSGTPTTNEKLFF; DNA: TGTGCCAGCAGCTCCGGGACTCCTACAACTAATGAAAAACTGTTTTTT
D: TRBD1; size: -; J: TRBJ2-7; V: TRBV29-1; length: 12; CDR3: CSVAQGLGEQYF; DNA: TGCAGCGTCGCACAGGGGTTGGGGGAGCAGTACTTC
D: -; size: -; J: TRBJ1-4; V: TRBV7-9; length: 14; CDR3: CASSAGPSNEKLFF; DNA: TGTGCCAGCAGCGCAGGGCCATCTAATGAAAAACTGTTTTTT
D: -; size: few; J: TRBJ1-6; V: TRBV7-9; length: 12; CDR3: CASSLNDSPLHF; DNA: TGTGCCAGCAGCCTCAATGATTCACCCCTCCACTTT
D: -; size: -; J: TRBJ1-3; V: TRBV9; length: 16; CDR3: CASSARGGSAGNTIYF; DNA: TGTGCCAGCAGCGCACGAGGGGGTTCTGCCGGAAACACCATATATTTT
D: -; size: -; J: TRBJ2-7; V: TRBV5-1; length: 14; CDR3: CASSPGLLTYEQYF; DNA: TGCGCCAGCAGCCCGGGACTGCTAACCTACGAGCAGTACTTC
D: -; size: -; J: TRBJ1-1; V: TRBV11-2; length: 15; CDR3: CASSLVRVWDTEAFF; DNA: TGTGCCAGCAGCTTAGTTAGGGTGTGGGACACTGAAGCTTTCTTT
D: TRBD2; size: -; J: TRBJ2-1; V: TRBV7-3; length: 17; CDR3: CASTPSGGSRIYNEQFF; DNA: TGTGCCAGCACCCCGAGCGGGGGTAGCCGGATATACAATGAGCAGTTCTTC
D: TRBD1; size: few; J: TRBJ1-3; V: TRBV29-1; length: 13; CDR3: CSADREGGNTIYF; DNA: TGCAGCGCCGACAGGGAAGGTGGAAACACCATATATTTT
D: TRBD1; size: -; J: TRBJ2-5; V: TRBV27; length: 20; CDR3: CASSFNSRPGQGRGQETQYF; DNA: TGTGCCAGCAGTTTTAACTCCCGACCGGGACAGGGTCGAGGGCAAGAGACCCAGTACTTC
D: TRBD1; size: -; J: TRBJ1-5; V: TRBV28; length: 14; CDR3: CASRTGQAIQPQHF; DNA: TGTGCCAGCAGAACGGGACAGGCGATTCAGCCCCAGCATTTT
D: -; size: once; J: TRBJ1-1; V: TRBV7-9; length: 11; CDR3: CASSPGGEAFF; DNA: TGTGCCAGCAGCCCCGGGGGTGAAGCTTTCTTT
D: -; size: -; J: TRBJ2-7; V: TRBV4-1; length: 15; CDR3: CASSQSEILKYEQYF; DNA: TGCGCCAGCAGCCAATCGGAAATACTAAAATACGAGCAGTACTTC
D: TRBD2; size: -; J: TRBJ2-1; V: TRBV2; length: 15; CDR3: CASSVSGGEYNEQFF; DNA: TGTGCCAGCAGTGTTAGCGGGGGGGAGTACAATGAGCAGTTCTTC
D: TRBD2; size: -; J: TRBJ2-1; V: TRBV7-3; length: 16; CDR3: CASSLISGSSYNEQFF; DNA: TGTGCCAGCAGCTTAATCAGCGGGAGCTCCTACAATGAGCAGTTCTTC
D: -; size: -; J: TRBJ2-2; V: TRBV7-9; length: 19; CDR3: CASSLARFRWSANTGELFF; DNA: TGTGCCAGCAGCTTAGCTAGGTTTCGGTGGTCTGCGAACACCGGGGAGCTGTTTTTT
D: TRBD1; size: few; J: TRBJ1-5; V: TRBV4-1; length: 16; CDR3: CASSQPRQGSNQPQHF; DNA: TGCGCCAGCAGCCAACCGAGACAGGGAAGCAATCAGCCCCAGCATTTT
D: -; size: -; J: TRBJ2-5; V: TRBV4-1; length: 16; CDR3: CASSHRPARGQETQYF; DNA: TGCGCCAGCAGCCATAGACCAGCTAGAGGCCAAGAGACCCAGTACTTC
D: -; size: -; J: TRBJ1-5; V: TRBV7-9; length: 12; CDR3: CASSSPDQPQHF; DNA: TGTGCCAGCAGCTCACCGGATCAGCCCCAGCATTTT
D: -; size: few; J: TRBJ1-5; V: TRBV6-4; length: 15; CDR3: CARTGNSMGNQPQHF; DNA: TGTGCCAGGACCGGGAACTCTATGGGCAATCAGCCCCAGCATTTT
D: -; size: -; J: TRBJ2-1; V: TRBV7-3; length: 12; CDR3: CASSLSRGQQFF; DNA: TGTGCCAGCAGCTTAAGCAGGGGTCAACAGTTCTTC
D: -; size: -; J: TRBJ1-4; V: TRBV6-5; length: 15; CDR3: CASRLLGGNNEKLFF; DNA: TGTGCCAGCAGACTCTTGGGAGGCAATAATGAAAAACTGTTTTTT
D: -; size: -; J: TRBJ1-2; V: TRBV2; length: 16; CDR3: CASRSFSGPTRYGYTF; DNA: TGTGCCAGCAGAAGTTTTTCGGGGCCAACACGCTATGGCTACACCTTC
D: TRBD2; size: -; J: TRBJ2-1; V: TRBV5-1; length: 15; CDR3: CASSLAAGIYNEQFF; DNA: TGCGCCAGCAGCTTGGCAGCGGGGATCTACAATGAGCAGTTCTTC
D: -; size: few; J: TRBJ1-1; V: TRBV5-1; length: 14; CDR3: CASSFGGEGTEAFF; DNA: TGCGCCAGCAGCTTCGGTGGTGAGGGTACTGAAGCTTTCTTT
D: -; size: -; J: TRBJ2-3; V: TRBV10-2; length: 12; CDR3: CASREGGDTQYF; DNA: TGCGCCAGCAGGGAGGGGGGCGATACGCAGTATTTT
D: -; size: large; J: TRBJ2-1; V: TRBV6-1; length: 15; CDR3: CASSEKSGSYNEQFF; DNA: TGTGCCAGCAGTGAGAAATCGGGATCCTACAATGAGCAGTTCTTC
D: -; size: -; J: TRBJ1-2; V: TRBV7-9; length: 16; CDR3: CASSRSSGTSSPGYTF; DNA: TGTGCCAGCAGCCGATCTAGTGGGACCTCATCCCCCGGCTACACCTTC
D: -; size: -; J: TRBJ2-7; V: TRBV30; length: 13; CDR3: CAWSVGSSYEQYF; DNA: TGTGCCTGGAGTGTAGGGAGCTCCTACGAGCAGTACTTC
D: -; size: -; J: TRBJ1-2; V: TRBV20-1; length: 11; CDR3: CSARVDTIITF; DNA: TGCAGTGCTAGAGTGGACACGATCATCACCTTC
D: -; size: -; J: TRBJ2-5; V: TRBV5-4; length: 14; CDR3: CASSFWGPQETQYF; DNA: TGTGCCAGCAGCTTTTGGGGACCCCAAGAGACCCAGTACTTC
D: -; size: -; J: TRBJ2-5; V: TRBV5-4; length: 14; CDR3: CASSLMGAHQTQYF; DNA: TGTGCCAGCAGCTTGATGGGTGCCCATCAGACCCAGTACTTC
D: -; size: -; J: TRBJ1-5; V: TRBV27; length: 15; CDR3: CASRPVGYGLEPQHF; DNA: TGTGCCAGCAGGCCGGTAGGCTACGGGCTGGAGCCCCAGCATTTT
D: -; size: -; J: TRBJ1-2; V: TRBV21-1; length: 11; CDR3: CASSKCSGYTF; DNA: TGTGCCAGCAGCAAATGTTCTGGCTACACCTTC
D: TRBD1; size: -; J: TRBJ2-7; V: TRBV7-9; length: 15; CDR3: CASSLGQGARGEQYF; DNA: TGTGCCAGCAGCTTGGGACAGGGGGCGCGTGGCGAGCAGTACTTC
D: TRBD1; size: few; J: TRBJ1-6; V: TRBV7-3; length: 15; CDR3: CASSAGQGVNSPLHF; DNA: TGTGCCAGCAGCGCTGGACAGGGAGTGAATTCACCCCTCCACTTT
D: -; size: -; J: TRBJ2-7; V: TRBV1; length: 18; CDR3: CTSSQDSRTGCSIREQYF; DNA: TGCACCAGCAGCCAAGATAGCCGTACGGGGTGTAGCATCCGCGAGCAGTACTTC
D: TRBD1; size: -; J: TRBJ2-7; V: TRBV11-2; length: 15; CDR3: CASRAPGGYSYEQYF; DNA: TGTGCCAGCAGAGCCCCAGGGGGTTACTCCTACGAGCAGTACTTC
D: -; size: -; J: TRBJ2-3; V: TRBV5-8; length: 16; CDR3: CASSLGTGVRTDTQYF; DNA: TGTGCCAGCAGCTTGGGTACGGGGGTGCGCACAGATACGCAGTATTTT
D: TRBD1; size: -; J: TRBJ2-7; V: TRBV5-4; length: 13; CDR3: CASSWDSSDEQYF; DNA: TGTGCCAGCAGCTGGGACAGTTCAGACGAGCAGTACTTC
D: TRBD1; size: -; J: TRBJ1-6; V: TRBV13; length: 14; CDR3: CASSLRTGNSPLHF; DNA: TGTGCCAGCAGCTTGAGGACAGGGAATTCACCCCTCCACTTT
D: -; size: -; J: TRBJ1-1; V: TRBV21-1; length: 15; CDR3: CASSKWWGAGTEAFF; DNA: -
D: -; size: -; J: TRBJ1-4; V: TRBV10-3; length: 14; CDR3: CAISEVAGNEKLFF; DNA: TGTGCCATCAGTGAGGTGGCGGGGAATGAAAAACTGTTTTTT
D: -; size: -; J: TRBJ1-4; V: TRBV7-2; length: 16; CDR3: CASSLNGITTNEKLFF; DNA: TGTGCCAGCAGCTTAAACGGGATCACAACTAATGAAAAACTGTTTTTT
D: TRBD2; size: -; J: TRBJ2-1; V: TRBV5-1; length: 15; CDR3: CASSSLAGDDNEQFF; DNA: TGCGCCAGCAGCTCATTAGCGGGAGACGACAATGAGCAGTTCTTC
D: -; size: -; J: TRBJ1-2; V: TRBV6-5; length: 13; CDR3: CASSTLSVSRYTF; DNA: TGTGCCAGCAGTACCCTGTCCGTGTCCCGCTACACCTTC
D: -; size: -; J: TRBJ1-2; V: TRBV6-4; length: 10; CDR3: CASSDDGYTF; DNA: TGTGCCAGCAGTGACGATGGCTACACCTTC
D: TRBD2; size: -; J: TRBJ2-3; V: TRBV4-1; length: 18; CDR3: CASSQVVPGLAGPTAQYF; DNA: TGCGCCAGCAGCCAAGTTGTGCCGGGACTAGCGGGCCCTACGGCGCAGTATTTT
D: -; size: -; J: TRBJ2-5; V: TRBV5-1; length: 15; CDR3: CASSLVSGGQETQYF; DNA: TGCGCCAGCAGCTTGGTTTCCGGGGGTCAAGAGACCCAGTACTTC
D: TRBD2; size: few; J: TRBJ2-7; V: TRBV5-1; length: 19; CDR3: CASSSWPDLTSGGAYEQYF; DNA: TGCGCCAGCAGCTCTTGGCCCGACCTGACTAGCGGGGGGGCCTACGAGCAGTACTTC